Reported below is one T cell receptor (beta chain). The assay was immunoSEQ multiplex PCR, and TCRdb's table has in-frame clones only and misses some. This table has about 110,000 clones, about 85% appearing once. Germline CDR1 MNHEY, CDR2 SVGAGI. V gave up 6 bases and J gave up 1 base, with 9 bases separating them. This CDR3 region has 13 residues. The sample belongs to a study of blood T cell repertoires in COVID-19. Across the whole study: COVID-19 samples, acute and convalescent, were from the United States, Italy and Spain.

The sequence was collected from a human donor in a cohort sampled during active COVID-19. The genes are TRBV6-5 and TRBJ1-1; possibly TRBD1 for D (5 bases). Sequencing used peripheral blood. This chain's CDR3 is CASSWTRNTEAFF. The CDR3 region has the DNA TGTGCCAGCAGCTGGACAAGGAACACTGAAGCTTTCTTT.